Shown below are 20 T cell receptor beta chains from a single sample sequenced in a study of blood T cells in healthy people across ages. A second about 6 to 11 cycle PCR used barcoded and J-beta primers. TCRdb re-called the 5' RACE reads through MiXCR, storing one row per CDR3 protein. The table shows over 1,200,000 distinct CDR3 sequences, with roughly 64% occurring only once. The sample taken for sequencing was blood. The receptors here all came from a man between 18 and 29 years old in good health.

The table lists this clonotype with a few counts. J is TRBJ1-2 and V is TRBV20-1; D is undetermined. Germline CDR1 reads DFQATT; CDR2 reads SNEGSKA (reference sequence). The CDR3 loop spans 14 amino acids. V was clipped by 0 bases and J by 4 bases, with 12 bases between them. The CDR3 nucleotides are TGCAGTGCTAGAGAGTACGGTTCCGGCTATGGCTACACCTTC. As protein: CSAREYGSGYGYTF.

The chain joins TRBV7-9 to TRBJ1-6; TRBD1 matches 9 bases. Germline V gene lookup returns CDR1 SEHNR and CDR2 FQNEAQ (reference sequence). The ends lost 7 bases at V and 9 bases at J; junction bases unmatched: 7. The CDR3 is made up of 14 amino acids. In DNA, the CDR3 is TGTGCCAGCACCAGGACAGGGGTGGTTTCACCCCTCCACTTT. It codes for CASTRTGVVSPLHF.

The chain couples TRBV12-3 or TRBV12-4 to TRBJ2-7; TRBD2 agrees at 10 bases. Germline trimming cut 8 bases from V and 5 bases from J; bases unmatched to any gene: 12. The CDR3 extends over 15 amino acids. CDR3 sequence reads: CASSKGGTSVDEQYF. CDR3 DNA sequence: TGTGCCAGCTCAAAGGGGGGGACTAGCGTCGACGAGCAGTACTTC.

The V and J genes are TRBV20-1 and TRBJ2-1, with a tentative D call TRBD1 (5 bases). Trimming removed 2 bases at V and 4 bases at J, with 9 bases between. Per the germline V gene, CDR1 is DFQATT and CDR2 is SNEGSKA (reference sequence). This CDR3 is built from 13 residues. The CDR3 coding sequence is TGCAGTGCTAGAAAGGGGCGGTACAATGAGCAGTTCTTC. Its protein product is CSARKGRYNEQFF.

The CDR3, as DNA: TGTGCCAGCAGTTCCGGGAGTAGATCGGCTTTCTTT. It is translated as CASSSGSRSAFF. This chain links TRBV27 with TRBJ1-1; D gene ambiguous. Trimming shortened V by 4 bases and J by 11 bases, and 14 bases separated the two germline ends. The germline V gene has CDR1 MNHEY and CDR2 SMNVEV (reference sequence). The CDR3 is made up of 12 amino acids.

The chain joins TRBV2 to TRBJ2-1, with 7 bases fitting TRBD1. The V and J ends lost 4 bases and 7 bases, in that order; junction bases with no gene match: 7. Germline V gene sequence: CDR1 SNHLY, CDR2 FYNNEI. The CDR3 consists of 14 residues. CDR3 residues: CASSVATGPNEQFF. DNA for the CDR3: TGTGCCAGCAGTGTGGCGACAGGGCCAAATGAGCAGTTCTTC. Based on the CDR3 plus reference TRBV2 and TRBJ2-1, the full variable domain is EPEVTQTPSHQVTQMGQEVILRCVPISNHLYFYWYRQILGQKVEFLVSFYNNEISEKSEIFDDQFSVERPDGSNFTLKIRSTKLEDSAMYFCASSVATGPNEQFFGPGTRLTVL.

This chain joins TRBV28 and TRBJ2-7, with D tentatively TRBD2 (6 bases). V lost 7 bases and J lost 6, with 25 bases in between. The V gene's germline CDR1 is MDHEN and CDR2 SYDVKM. The CDR3 spans 16 residues. As DNA, the CDR3 is TGTGCCAGCACCCCCTTGGGGGGAACATCAAGGCCCGAGCAGTACTTC. Its translation: CASTPLGGTSRPEQYF.

This chain uses TRBV6-6 with TRBJ1-2, with TRBD1 matching over 7 bases. The germline V gene has CDR1 MNHNY and CDR2 SVGAGI (reference sequence). The CDR3 is 15 residues long. J gave up 6 bases and V 6 bases, and 13 bases lay outside the gene matches. The CDR3, as DNA: TGTGCCAGCAGCCGGCAGACAGGGATTGGGCATGGCTACACCTTC. Amino acids: CASSRQTGIGHGYTF.

This clonotype was seen ten or more times. A clone one base away is much larger, so this may be a read error. The V gene is TRBV7-2, the J gene TRBJ2-7, with 14 bases identical to TRBD2. Germline assignment: CDR1 SGHTA and CDR2 FQGNSA. After removal of 5 bases from V and 2 bases from J, the junction contained 11 bases not matched to a gene. The CDR3 has 18 residues. For the CDR3, the DNA is TGTGCCAGCAGCGTCGGGACTAGCGGGAGCACTGTAGCCTACGAGCAGTACTTC. Translation gives CASSVGTSGSTVAYEQYF.

This clonotype appeared a few times. This chain links TRBV5-6 with TRBJ2-3, with D tentatively TRBD1 (6 bases). The CDR3 totals 16 residues. With 4 bases removed from V and 3 bases from J, the gap between germline ends came to 18 bases. Germline-derived CDR1 and CDR2 are SGHDT and YYEEEE. The CDR3 DNA sequence: TGTGCCAGCAGCGAGGGGGTGCGGGTTCGGACAGATACGCAGTATTTT. Residues: CASSEGVRVRTDTQYF.

As DNA, the CDR3 is TGTGCCATCAGTGACTTAGAGCAGTACTTC. Protein: CAISDLEQYF. The chain links TRBV10-3 to TRBJ2-4; D is uncertain. Germline CDR1 reads ENHRY; CDR2 reads SYGVKD. CDR3 length: 10 amino acids. V lost 3 bases and J 13 bases, leaving 7 bases between the germline ends.

This clonotype was picked up a small number of times. V gene TRBV4-1 combines with J gene TRBJ2-1, with 10 nucleotides matching TRBD2. This CDR3 spans 18 amino acids. Germline values: CDR1 MGHRA, CDR2 YSYEKL. V dropped 1 base and J dropped 0; count of bases not matched to a gene: 6. This chain's CDR3 is CASSQGLAGPGSYNEQFF. DNA of the CDR3: TGCGCCAGCAGCCAAGGACTAGCGGGTCCGGGCTCCTACAATGAGCAGTTCTTC.

CDR3 coding DNA: TGTGCCAGCAGTCCAACAGGGGAGGAAGATTACGAGCAGTACTTC. Its translation: CASSPTGEEDYEQYF. The rearrangement links TRBV28 to TRBJ2-7; perhaps TRBD1 as D (7 bases). The ends were cut back, 5 bases at V and 4 bases at J, with 18 bases in the middle. Germline CDR1 is MDHEN and CDR2 is SYDVKM. The CDR3 runs 15 residues.

The chain has TRBV7-2 and TRBJ2-7; possible D gene TRBD1, 6 bases. Trimming took off 3 bases at V and 8 bases at J, with 11 bases between the two ends. From germline, CDR1 is SGHTA and CDR2 FQGNSA. The CDR3 consists of 12 residues. Here the CDR3 DNA reads TGTGCCAGCAGCTTGACGGGACACCAGCAGTACTTC. This sequence encodes CASSLTGHQQYF.

CDR3 in amino acids: CSASEGTGFQETQYF. Written as DNA, the CDR3 is TGCAGTGCTAGTGAGGGCACAGGTTTCCAAGAGACCCAGTACTTC. The rearrangement uses TRBV20-1 and TRBJ2-4, with D perhaps being TRBD1 or TRBD2 (5 bases each). The assigned J gene may be wrong: the sequence end matches TRBJ2-5 better. This CDR3 is built from 15 residues. CDR1 is DFQATT and CDR2 is SNEGSKA in the germline V gene (reference sequence).

This clonotype was counted between two and nine times. The chain links TRBV12-3 or TRBV12-4 to TRBJ2-7; maybe TRBD2 (5 bases). Deletions cut 6 bases from V and 1 base from J, with 13 bases between. This CDR3 is built from 14 residues. The CDR3 DNA reads TGTGCCAGCAGCCAACGCCCGGGGTCCTACGAGCAGTACTTC. Residues: CASSQRPGSYEQYF.

The rearrangement uses TRBV3-1 and TRBJ1-2; D is possibly TRBD1 (6 bases). The CDR3 has 15 residues. Germline assignment: CDR1 LGHDT and CDR2 YNNKEL (reference sequence). V was cut by 1 base and J by 4 bases, with 13 bases left in between. The CDR3 DNA sequence: TGTGCCAGCAGCCAAGCGTCGGGGGCGGGCTATGGCTACACCTTC. Amino acid sequence: CASSQASGAGYGYTF.

V and J are TRBV6-5 and TRBJ2-5; D uncertain. The germline CDR1 and CDR2 sequences are MNHEY and SVGAGI. There are 16 residues in the CDR3. V was cut by 5 bases and J by 8 bases, with 24 bases left in between. Written as DNA, the CDR3 is TGTGCCAGCAGTCACCCTACTGGAGCACCCGGCGGAACCCAGTACTTC. As protein: CASSHPTGAPGGTQYF.

This clonotype was seen just once. The rearrangement uses TRBV9 and TRBJ2-7; D is ambiguous. The V and J ends lost 3 bases and 0 bases respectively, with 7 bases between them. The CDR3 consists of 13 residues. Germline values: CDR1 SGDLS, CDR2 YYNGEE. The CDR3 loop is CASSDESSYEQYF. The CDR3 DNA reads TGTGCCAGCAGCGACGAGTCCTCCTACGAGCAGTACTTC. Complete variable domain (other parts from reference TRBV9 and TRBJ2-7): DSGVTQTPKHLITATGQRVTLRCSPRSGDLSVYWYQQSLDQGLQFLIQYYNGEERAKGNILERFSAQQFPDLHSELNLSSLELGDSALYFCASSDESSYEQYFGPGTRLTVT.

The V call is TRBV2, the J call TRBJ2-6; no clear D gene. V was shortened by 6 bases and J by 0 bases, with 12 bases between the two germline ends. Germline V CDR1 and CDR2: SNHLY, FYNNEI. This CDR3 region has 16 residues. The CDR3 spells CASSATGPSGANVLTF. The CDR3 DNA sequence: TGTGCCAGCAGCGCCACCGGGCCCTCTGGGGCCAACGTCCTGACTTTC.